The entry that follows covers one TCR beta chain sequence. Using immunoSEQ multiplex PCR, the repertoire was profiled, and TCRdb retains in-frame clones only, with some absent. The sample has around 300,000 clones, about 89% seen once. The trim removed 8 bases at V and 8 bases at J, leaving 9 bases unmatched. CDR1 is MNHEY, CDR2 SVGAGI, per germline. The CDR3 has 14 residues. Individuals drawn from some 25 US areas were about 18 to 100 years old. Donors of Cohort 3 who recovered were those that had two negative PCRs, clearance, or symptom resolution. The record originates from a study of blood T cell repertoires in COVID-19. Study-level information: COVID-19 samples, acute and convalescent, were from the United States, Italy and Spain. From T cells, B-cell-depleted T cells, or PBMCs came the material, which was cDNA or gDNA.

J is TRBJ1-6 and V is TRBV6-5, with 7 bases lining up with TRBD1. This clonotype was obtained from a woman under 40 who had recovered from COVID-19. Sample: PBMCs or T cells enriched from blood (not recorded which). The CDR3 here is CASGRDRQYSPLHF. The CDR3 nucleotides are TGTGCCAGCGGAAGGGACAGACAATATTCACCCCTCCACTTT.